The 30 T cell receptor beta chains listed next were all sequenced from one sample in a study of identical twins. TCRdb redid the calling of the 5' RACE reads with MiXCR, one entry per CDR3 protein. The sample holds around 510,000 distinct CDR3 sequences, roughly an eighth seen once. Another study also made use of these data, one on yellow fever vaccine responses in identical twins.

The sample comprised CD4+ T cells sorted from blood. These receptors originate from a woman aged 18-30 years in good health.

Only a few counts were recorded for this clonotype. The rearrangement uses TRBV7-2 and TRBJ2-1, with 8 bases matching TRBD2. V was pared by 5 bases and J by 7 bases, with 7 bases of the junction left unmatched. The germline V gene has CDR1 SGHTA and CDR2 FQGNSA. This CDR3 has 14 amino acids. Here the CDR3 reads CASSQPGLDNEQFF. CDR3 nucleotide sequence: TGTGCCAGCAGCCAGCCGGGACTAGATAATGAGCAGTTCTTC.

This clonotype has ten or more counts. The J gene is TRBJ2-3, the V gene TRBV4-3; D is unresolved. Trimming cost V 1 base and J 6 bases, with 14 bases left between them. The CDR3 spans 15 residues. Germline V gene lookup returns CDR1 LGHNA and CDR2 YSLEER. The chain's CDR3 is CASSQGNPSRDTQYF. CDR3 DNA: TGCGCCAGCAGCCAAGGGAACCCCAGCCGCGATACGCAGTATTTT.

This clonotype occurred many times. The chain carries TRBV6-2 or TRBV6-3 and TRBJ2-4; 7 bases align to TRBD2. The CDR3 runs 14 residues. Germline CDR1 MNHEY, CDR2 SVGEGT. V shed 2 bases, J shed 7 bases, and the junction held 5 bases outside the gene matches. Here the CDR3 reads CASSYPQRDNIQYF. The CDR3 nucleotides read TGTGCCAGCAGTTACCCCCAGCGGGATAACATTCAGTACTTC.

This clonotype was recorded many times. Here the CDR3 reads CSASTAGTGGREQYF. The CDR3 nucleotides are TGCAGTGCTTCCACAGCCGGGACAGGGGGACGCGAGCAGTACTTC. J is TRBJ2-7 and V is TRBV20-1, with TRBD1 identical over 11 bases. The CDR3 totals 15 residues. The germline V gene encodes CDR1 DFQATT and CDR2 SNEGSKA (reference sequence). J was trimmed by 6 bases and V by 5 bases; bases with no gene match: 12.

The genes are TRBV2 and TRBJ2-7; no reliable D call. Per the germline V gene, CDR1 is SNHLY and CDR2 is FYNNEI. CDR3 length: 12 residues. The V end lost 3 bases, the J end lost 2 bases, and 5 bases lay between the germline ends. The CDR3 nucleotides read TGTGCCAGCAGTGATCCGGCCTACGAGCAGTACTTC. Its protein is CASSDPAYEQYF.

The table lists this clonotype with a few counts. This chain connects TRBV4-1 to TRBJ2-6; TRBD1 aligns across 9 bases. The J segment lost 2 bases and the V segment lost 4 bases, leaving 9 bases of the junction unmatched. The CDR3 extends over 18 amino acids. Looked up from germline, CDR1 is MGHRA and CDR2 is YSYEKL. The CDR3 DNA sequence: TGCGCCAGCAGCCCACGGGACAGGGCAATAGCTGGGGCCAACGTCCTGACTTTC. It yields the protein CASSPRDRAIAGANVLTF.

This clonotype was detected a few times. The V gene is TRBV6-5, the J gene TRBJ2-3; 10 bases align to TRBD2. The junction had 5 bases not matched to a gene; V was cut back by 4 bases and J by 4 bases. The length of the CDR3 is 15 residues. Germline V lookup: CDR1 MNHEY, CDR2 SVGAGI. The CDR3 DNA sequence: TGTGCCAGCAGTTTTAGCGGGGGGCTGGCAGATACGCAGTATTTT. This encodes CASSFSGGLADTQYF.

The chain uses TRBV2 and TRBJ2-3, with D unresolved. V lost 4 bases and J lost 0, with 11 bases in between. In germline, CDR1 is SNHLY, CDR2 FYNNEI. There are 15 residues in the CDR3. The CDR3 sequence is CASSAALGSTDTQYF. In DNA form, the CDR3 reads TGTGCCAGCAGTGCGGCGTTGGGGAGCACAGATACGCAGTATTTT.

The chain uses TRBV27 and TRBJ2-1; D is tentatively TRBD1 or TRBD2 (5 bases each). The CDR3 is 16 amino acids. Deletions cut 1 base from V and 5 bases from J, with 15 bases between. Germline V gives CDR1 MNHEY, CDR2 SMNVEV (reference sequence). CDR3 sequence (DNA): TGTGCCAGCAGTTTATTGGGACCTTTAGGCGACAATGAGCAGTTCTTC. Its protein is CASSLLGPLGDNEQFF.

This clonotype was observed at least ten times. The V and J genes are TRBV28 and TRBJ2-5, with 11 bases fitting TRBD2. Germline assignment: CDR1 MDHEN and CDR2 SYDVKM. Trimming took 3 bases from V and 2 from J; bases not matched to a gene: 11. The length of the CDR3 is 18 residues. The CDR3 sequence is CASSFELAGDILQETQYF. In DNA, the CDR3 is TGTGCCAGCAGTTTTGAACTAGCGGGGGACATCTTACAAGAGACCCAGTACTTC.

This clonotype appeared a few times. The CDR3 loop reads CASKGNEQYF. The CDR3, as DNA: TGTGCCAGCAAAGGTAACGAGCAGTACTTC. The gene calls are TRBV28 and TRBJ2-7; the D is unclear. Trimming took 7 bases from V and 5 from J, leaving 6 bases between them. CDR3 length: 10 amino acids. Germline CDR1 MDHEN, CDR2 SYDVKM. The full variable domain, with the rest looked up from reference TRBV28 and TRBJ2-7, is DVKVTQSSRYLVKRTGEKVFLECVQDMDHENMFWYRQDPGLGLRLIYFSYDVKMKEKGDIPEGYSVSREKKERFSLILESASTNQTSMYLCASKGNEQYFGPGTRLTVT.

The chain uses TRBV20-1 and TRBJ2-5; D not certain. Germline loops: CDR1 DFQATT, CDR2 SNEGSKA (reference sequence). V lost 3 bases and J 5 bases, leaving 10 bases between the germline ends. The CDR3 is 12 residues long. The CDR3 DNA sequence: TGCAGTGCTAGTAGACAAGGGGAGACCCAGTACTTC. It codes for CSASRQGETQYF.

V gene TRBV6-1 combines with J gene TRBJ2-3; 8 bases align to TRBD1. With V trimmed by 7 bases and J by 1 base, 10 bases remained unmatched. This CDR3 has 16 residues. Germline V gene sequence: CDR1 MNHNS, CDR2 SASEGT. In DNA form, the CDR3 reads TGTGCCAGCAACAGACTCGCAGGGGGCGGCACAGATACGCAGTATTTT. It codes for CASNRLAGGGTDTQYF.

V is TRBV27 and J is TRBJ2-4; 8 bases map to TRBD1. The CDR3 is made up of 17 amino acids. The germline V gene has CDR1 MNHEY and CDR2 SMNVEV (reference sequence). The V and J ends lost 2 bases and 0 bases, in that order; junction bases with no gene match: 6. CDR3 protein: CASSLRQGAGAKNIQYF. The DNA of the CDR3 is TGTGCCAGCAGTTTAAGGCAGGGGGCAGGAGCCAAAAACATTCAGTACTTC.

For this clonotype: Lacking the conserved final phenylalanine or tryptophan, this CDR3 likely reflects a read error. The V and J genes are TRBV6-5 and TRBJ2-3; 9 bases align to TRBD2. CDR3 length equals 16 residues. Germline V CDR1 and CDR2: MNHEY, SVGAGI. V trimming: 2 bases; J trimming: 5 bases; junction bases outside the gene matches: 8. The CDR3 sequence: CASSYGAGGQVDTQYS. DNA for the CDR3: TGTGCCAGCAGTTACGGGGCGGGGGGGCAGGTAGATACGCAGTATTCT.

This clonotype was found many times. The chain is built from TRBV24-1 and TRBJ1-1; D gene unclear. Trimming pared 2 bases from V and 1 base from J, leaving 4 bases between. Germline V gene lookup returns CDR1 KGHDR and CDR2 SFDVKD. The CDR3 runs to 13 residues. CDR3 DNA sequence: TGTGCCACCAGTGATTATAAGAACACTGAAGCTTTCTTT. Protein product: CATSDYKNTEAFF.

There are a few counts of this clonotype. The chain is built from TRBV29-1 and TRBJ1-2, with no clear D. Per the germline V gene, CDR1 is SQVTM and CDR2 is ANQGSEA. The CDR3 is 9 residues long. Trimming stripped 4 bases from V and 7 bases from J, with 4 bases between. The CDR3 DNA sequence: TGCAGCGTTGTCTCTGGCTACACCTTC. This gives the protein CSVVSGYTF.

J is TRBJ2-3 and V is TRBV13; 8 bases are a match to TRBD2. The length of the CDR3 is 14 residues. V lost 5 bases and J lost 3; bases outside the gene matches: 4. The germline CDR1 and CDR2 sequences are PRHDT and FYEKMQ (reference sequence). The CDR3 protein is CASSVSGKTDTQYF. CDR3 nucleotide sequence: TGTGCCAGCAGCGTTAGCGGGAAAACAGATACGCAGTATTTT.

The chain combines TRBV2 with TRBJ2-3; no definite D call. V gave up 5 bases and J gave up 10 bases, with 13 bases separating them. The CDR3 is 12 residues long. Germline values: CDR1 SNHLY, CDR2 FYNNEI. This CDR3 reads CASSPGPWAQYF. The CDR3 coding sequence is TGTGCCAGCAGTCCGGGCCCCTGGGCGCAGTATTTT.

The chain combines TRBV25-1 with TRBJ2-3; D uncertain. V was cut by 5 bases and J by 4 bases, with 13 bases left in between. The CDR3 extends over 14 amino acids. CDR1 is MGHDK and CDR2 is SYGVNS in the germline V gene. The CDR3 sequence is CASSWGISPDTQYF. As DNA, the CDR3 is TGTGCCAGCAGTTGGGGTATAAGCCCAGATACGCAGTATTTT.

This clonotype was observed a few times. The rearrangement joins TRBV5-1 to TRBJ1-1; D is uncertain. From germline, CDR1 is SGHRS and CDR2 YFSETQ. V gave up 0 bases and J gave up 0 bases, with 9 bases separating them. The CDR3 is 15 residues long. The CDR3 region has the DNA TGCGCCAGCAGCTTGGAGGTGGCGATGAACACTGAAGCTTTCTTT. Protein: CASSLEVAMNTEAFF.

J is TRBJ2-1 and V is TRBV28, with D perhaps matching TRBD2 (6 bases). Germline V gene lookup returns CDR1 MDHEN and CDR2 SYDVKM. V gave up 4 bases and J gave up 4 bases, with 17 bases separating them. CDR3 length equals 16 residues. The CDR3 DNA reads TGTGCCAGCAGTTCCCCCATAGCGGCAAATTACAATGAGCAGTTCTTC. It translates to CASSSPIAANYNEQFF.

This clonotype has only a few counts. The V and J genes are TRBV6-1 and TRBJ1-5, with D unresolved. The V gene lost 4 bases and the J gene lost 5 bases, with 9 bases spanning the gap. The CDR3 runs to 13 residues. Per germline, CDR1 MNHNS and CDR2 SASEGT. CDR3: CASSVKVDQPQHF. The CDR3 coding sequence is TGTGCCAGCAGTGTCAAGGTAGATCAGCCCCAGCATTTT.

This clonotype was seen more than once but under ten times. The chain links TRBV6-1 to TRBJ2-1; D unresolved. The CDR3 is 11 residues long. Germline-derived CDR1 and CDR2 are MNHNS and SASEGT. V was pared by 7 bases and J by 9 bases, with 10 bases between. CDR3 in DNA: TGTGCCAGCACCCCTCGCGGTGAGCAGTTCTTC. Amino acid sequence: CASTPRGEQFF.

This clonotype was found many times. The V call is TRBV12-3 or TRBV12-4, the J call TRBJ2-3; D might be TRBD1 or TRBD2, each matching 5 bases. The V end was cut by 5 bases, the J end by 5 bases, with 11 bases between. The CDR3 is 13 residues long. Written as DNA, the CDR3 is TGTGCCAGCAGTGGGACGGGATTAGATACGCAGTATTTT. The encoded protein is CASSGTGLDTQYF.

The chain carries TRBV10-3 and TRBJ2-2, with 10 bases fitting TRBD2. The V and J ends lost 0 bases and 6 bases, in that order; junction bases with no gene match: 13. CDR1 and CDR2 from the germline V gene are ENHRY and SYGVKD. This CDR3 contains 19 residues. The CDR3 DNA follows: TGTGCCATCAGTGAGTCGAATCGTGCTAGCGGGAGTTCCTCCGGGGAGCTGTTTTTT. This encodes CAISESNRASGSSSGELFF.

This clonotype turned up a few times. The rearrangement joins TRBV18 to TRBJ2-6; possible D gene TRBD1, 5 bases. From germline, CDR1 is KGHSH and CDR2 LQKENI. CDR3 size: 14 residues. V gave up 5 bases and J gave up 4 bases, with 9 bases separating them. This chain's CDR3 is CASSITGGANVLTF. CDR3 nucleotide sequence: TGTGCCAGCTCAATCACAGGAGGGGCCAACGTCCTGACTTTC.

V is TRBV7-2 and J is TRBJ2-7; D unresolved. V lost 3 bases and J 2 bases, leaving 8 bases between the germline ends. The CDR3 covers 13 residues. Germline V gene data show CDR1 as SGHTA and CDR2 as FQGNSA. The CDR3 sequence is CASSLVLTYEQYF. CDR3 coding DNA: TGTGCCAGCAGCTTGGTCCTAACCTACGAGCAGTACTTC.

The CDR3 is CASSHKIGTPYRNEQFF. The CDR3 DNA is TGCGCCAGCAGCCACAAAATTGGAACCCCCTATAGGAATGAGCAGTTCTTC. The chain is built from TRBV4-1 and TRBJ2-1, with unresolved D. Trimming removed 3 bases at V and 7 bases at J, with 22 bases between. The CDR3 sequence is 17 residues long. Germline V gene sequence: CDR1 MGHRA, CDR2 YSYEKL.

The V and J genes are TRBV7-8 and TRBJ1-3; TRBD1 agrees at 8 bases. Germline CDR1 is SGHVS and CDR2 is FQNEAQ. The ends lost 4 bases at V and 2 bases at J; junction bases unmatched: 7. The CDR3 length is 16 residues. The CDR3: CASSYRQGMAGNTIYF. CDR3 sequence (DNA): TGTGCCAGCAGCTATCGACAGGGGATGGCTGGAAACACCATATATTTT.